This TCR beta chain was captured by sequencing in a study of blood T cell repertoires in COVID-19. At the level of the study: Material from acute and convalescent COVID-19 was sourced from the United States, Italy and Spain. PBMCs, B-cell-depleted T cells, or T cells provided the cDNA or gDNA that made up the material.

Original data processing: The assay estimated nucleated cells by amplifying reference gene primers. Using immunoSEQ multiplex PCR, the repertoire was profiled, and TCRdb retains in-frame clones only, with some absent. The V and J calls and clone size were taken over from that table, and D and trimming were inferred from the DNA. In the table there are roughly 75,000 clones, roughly 85% of which are singletons. The V gene end was trimmed by 5 bases and the J gene end by 7 bases; junction bases not matched to a gene: 8. This CDR3 comprises 16 residues. Germline V lookup: CDR1 MGHRA, CDR2 YSYEKL. In this sample, this clone turned up a few times. Seattle patient enrollment occurred during active infection, with longitudinal follow-up thereafter.

The V and J genes are TRBV4-1 and TRBJ2-2, with 12 positions matching TRBD2. The origin of this receptor is a man aged 50-59 years with COVID-19, enrolled during active disease. The sequenced sample was peripheral blood. This CDR3 is CASSSPTSGRGGELFF. CDR3 sequence (DNA): TGCGCCAGCAGCTCCCCGACTAGCGGGAGAGGCGGGGAGCTGTTTTTT.